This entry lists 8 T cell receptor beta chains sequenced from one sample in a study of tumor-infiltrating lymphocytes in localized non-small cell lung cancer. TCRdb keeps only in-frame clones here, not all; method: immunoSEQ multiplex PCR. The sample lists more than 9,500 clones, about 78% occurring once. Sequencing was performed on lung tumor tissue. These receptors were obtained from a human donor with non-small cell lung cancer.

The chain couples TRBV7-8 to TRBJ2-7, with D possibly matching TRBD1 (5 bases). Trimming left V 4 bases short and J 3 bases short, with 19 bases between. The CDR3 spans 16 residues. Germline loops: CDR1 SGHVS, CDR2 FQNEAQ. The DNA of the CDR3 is TGTGCCAGCAGCTCGCGACCAGGGTTGAGGAACTACGAGCAGTACGTC. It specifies CASSSRPGLRNYEQYV.

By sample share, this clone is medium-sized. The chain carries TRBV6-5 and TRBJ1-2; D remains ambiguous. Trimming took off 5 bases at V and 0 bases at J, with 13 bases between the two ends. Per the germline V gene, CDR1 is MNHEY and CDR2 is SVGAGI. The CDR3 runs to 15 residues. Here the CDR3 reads CASSLDLRANYGYTF. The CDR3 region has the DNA TGTGCCAGCAGTCTCGATCTCAGAGCTAACTATGGCTACACCTTC.

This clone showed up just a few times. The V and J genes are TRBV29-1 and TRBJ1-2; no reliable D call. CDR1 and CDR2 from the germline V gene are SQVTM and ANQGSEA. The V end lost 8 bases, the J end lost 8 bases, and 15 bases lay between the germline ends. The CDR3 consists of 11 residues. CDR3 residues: CSTHTSGGYTF. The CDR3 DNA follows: TGCAGCACCCACACCTCGGGCGGCTACACCTTC.

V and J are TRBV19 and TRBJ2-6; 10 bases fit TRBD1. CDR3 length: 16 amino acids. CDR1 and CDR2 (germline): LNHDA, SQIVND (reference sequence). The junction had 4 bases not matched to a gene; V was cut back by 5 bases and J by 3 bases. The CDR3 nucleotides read TGTGCCAGTAGTCGACAGGGGGCTGGTGGGGCCAACGTCCTGACTTTC. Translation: CASSRQGAGGANVLTF.

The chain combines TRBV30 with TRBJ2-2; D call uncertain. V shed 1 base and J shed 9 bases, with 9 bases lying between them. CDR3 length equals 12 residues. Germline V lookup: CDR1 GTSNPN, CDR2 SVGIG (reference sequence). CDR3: CAWSDQVWELFF. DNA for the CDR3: TGTGCCTGGAGTGACCAGGTCTGGGAGCTGTTTTTT.

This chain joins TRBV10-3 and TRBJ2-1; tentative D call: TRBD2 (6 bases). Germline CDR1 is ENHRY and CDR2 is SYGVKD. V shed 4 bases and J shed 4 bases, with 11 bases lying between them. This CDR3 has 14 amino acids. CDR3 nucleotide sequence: TGTGCCATCAGTGGAGGAGGGGAATACAATGAGCAGTTCTTC. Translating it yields CAISGGGEYNEQFF.

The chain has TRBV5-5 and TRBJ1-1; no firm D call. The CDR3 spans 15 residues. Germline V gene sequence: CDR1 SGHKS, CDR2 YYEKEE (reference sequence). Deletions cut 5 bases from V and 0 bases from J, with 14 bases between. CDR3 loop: CASSFGQALNTEAFF. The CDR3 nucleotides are TGTGCCAGCAGTTTTGGTCAGGCCCTGAACACTGAAGCTTTCTTT. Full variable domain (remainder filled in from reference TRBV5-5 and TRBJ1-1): DAGVTQSPTHLIKTRGQQVTLRCSPISGHKSVSWYQQVLGQGPQFIFQYYEKEERGRGNFPDRFSARQFPNYSSELNVNALLLGDSALYLCASSFGQALNTEAFFGQGTRLTVV.

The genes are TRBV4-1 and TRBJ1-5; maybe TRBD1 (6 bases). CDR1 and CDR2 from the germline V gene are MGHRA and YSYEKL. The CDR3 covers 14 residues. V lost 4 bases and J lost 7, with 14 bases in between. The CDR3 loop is CASSPRPGDQPQHF. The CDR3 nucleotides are TGCGCCAGCAGCCCCCGTCCAGGGGACCAGCCCCAGCATTTT.